The 12 T cell receptor beta chains listed next were all sequenced from one sample in a study of vaccination and CD4 T cells after COVID-19. At the Johns Hopkins FTIC core, DNA taken from cultured CD4+ T cells was sequenced by way of the Oncomine TCR Beta short-read assay. Each CDR3 protein gets one entry after TCRdb re-called the PCR reads with MiXCR. The sample has approximately 15,000 distinct CDR3 sequences, 35% seen once; the top ten hold roughly 15%. These receptors are not linked to any known antigen. Described treatment: roughly 11-day PBMC culture with coronavirus spike peptide pools or control peptides (ViraFEST assay). Sequencing input: cultured CD4+ T cells from blood. Every receptor here comes from a human donor with COVID-19.

The J gene is TRBJ1-4, the V gene TRBV20-1; D uncertain. Trimming cost V 3 bases and J 4 bases, with 18 bases left between them. Germline loops: CDR1 DFQATT, CDR2 SNEGSKA (reference sequence). CDR3 length: 16 amino acids. This CDR3 is CSAREGGLRRNEKLFF. Written as DNA, the CDR3 is TGCAGTGCTAGGGAGGGTGGACTTCGACGTAATGAAAAACTGTTTTTT.

This clonotype was seen only once. The chain combines TRBV5-4 with TRBJ2-7, with D possibly being TRBD2 (7 bases). There are 15 residues in the CDR3. CDR1 SGHNT and CDR2 YYREEE come from the germline V gene (reference sequence). V was pared by 4 bases and J by 6 bases, with 20 bases between. CDR3 nucleotides: TGTGCCAGCAGCCCGGTGGGGGGGGGCCAGTTCGAGCAGTACTTC. Translating gives CASSPVGGGQFEQYF.

This clonotype showed up just a few times. The rearrangement joins TRBV20-1 to TRBJ2-2, with D perhaps matching TRBD2 (6 bases). Germline CDR1 reads DFQATT; CDR2 reads SNEGSKA (reference sequence). Trimming shortened V by 6 bases and J by 0 bases, and 11 bases separated the two germline ends. This CDR3 has 14 residues. CDR3 bases: TGCAGTGCGCCCGGGACTGCGAACACCGGGGAGCTGTTTTTT. Protein product: CSAPGTANTGELFF.

J is TRBJ2-7 and V is TRBV11-3; perhaps D is TRBD1 or TRBD2 (6 bases each). The V gene lost 5 bases and the J gene lost 5 bases, with 22 bases spanning the gap. The CDR3 length is 16 residues. Per germline, CDR1 SGHNT and CDR2 YENEEA. CDR3 amino acids: CASSPGGAGVTNEQYF. In DNA, the CDR3 is TGTGCCAGCAGCCCAGGAGGGGCAGGGGTAACTAACGAGCAGTACTTC.

The V and J genes are TRBV30 and TRBJ2-1, with 9 bases fitting TRBD2. CDR3 length: 14 residues. With V trimmed by 2 bases and J by 6 bases, 5 bases remained unmatched. In germline, CDR1 is GTSNPN, CDR2 SVGIG (reference sequence). The CDR3 region is CAWSLELAGNEQFF. CDR3 bases: TGTGCCTGGAGTCTAGAACTAGCGGGCAATGAGCAGTTCTTC.

In this sample, this clonotype turned up once. The chain joins TRBV2 to TRBJ1-4; 7 nucleotides match TRBD1. The germline gives CDR1 SNHLY, CDR2 FYNNEI. Losses at the gene ends were 3 bases for V and 6 bases for J; bases not matched to a gene: 1. The CDR3 is 13 amino acids. Here the CDR3 DNA reads TGTGCCAGCAGTGAGACAGGGTATGAAAAACTGTTTTTT. Translated, it gives CASSETGYEKLFF.

This clonotype has just a few counts. The V and J genes are TRBV24-1 and TRBJ1-2; D unclear. CDR1 KGHDR and CDR2 SFDVKD come from the germline V gene. The CDR3 contains 13 residues. V gave up 3 bases and J gave up 4 bases, with 8 bases separating them. CDR3 protein: CATSDDKGYGYTF. CDR3 sequence (DNA): TGTGCCACCAGTGATGACAAGGGCTATGGCTACACCTTC.

The chain couples TRBV25-1 to TRBJ1-2; perhaps TRBD1 as D (5 bases). Trimming shortened V by 5 bases and J by 8 bases, and 12 bases separated the two germline ends. CDR3 length: 12 residues. Germline lookup yields CDR1 MGHDK and CDR2 SYGVNS. The CDR3 DNA is TGTGCCAGCAGTCTCGCAGGGTACGGCTACACCTTC. It specifies CASSLAGYGYTF.

This chain connects TRBV4-1 to TRBJ2-2; 8 bases map to TRBD2. The trim removed 4 bases at V and 0 bases at J, leaving 10 bases unmatched. The CDR3 is 18 residues long. Germline CDR1 is MGHRA and CDR2 is YSYEKL. The CDR3 is CASSRSGGSSANTGELFF. The DNA for the CDR3 is TGCGCCAGCAGCCGCAGCGGGGGATCTAGCGCGAACACCGGGGAGCTGTTTTTT.

This clonotype has only a few counts. DNA for the CDR3: TGTGCCTCCAAACAGAACACTGAAGCTTTCTTT. Encoded protein: CASKQNTEAFF. The V gene is TRBV28, the J gene TRBJ1-1; D uncertain. From germline, CDR1 is MDHEN and CDR2 SYDVKM. V dropped 11 bases and J dropped 1 base, with 8 bases sitting between them. The CDR3 runs 11 residues.

The J gene is TRBJ1-1, the V gene TRBV6-1, with 10 bases lining up with TRBD1. The CDR3 spans 14 residues. Germline V gene data show CDR1 as MNHNS and CDR2 as SASEGT. The junction had 5 bases not matched to a gene; V was cut back by 6 bases and J by 4 bases. CDR3 in DNA: TGTGCCAGCAGGACAGGGGGCTCGGCCACTGAAGCTTTCTTT. This translates into CASRTGGSATEAFF.

This clonotype was observed a few times. The V gene is TRBV6-1, the J gene TRBJ1-3; D remains ambiguous. The CDR3 runs 17 residues. CDR1 MNHNS and CDR2 SASEGT come from the germline V gene. Trimming left V 2 bases short and J 0 bases short, with 14 bases between. The DNA for the CDR3 is TGTGCCAGCAGTGAATGGGGTCAGAAGAGCTCTGGAAACACCATATATTTT. It codes for CASSEWGQKSSGNTIYF.